What follows describes a single TCR beta chain. Seattle-derived patients entered the study during active infection and were followed longitudinally. In the authors' workflow: Counts of nucleated cells, estimated from reference gene primer amplification, were obtained. Assay used: immunoSEQ multiplex PCR; TCRdb lists only in-frame clones, some missing. Clone size and V and J calls were adopted from that table, with D and trimming inferred from the DNA. The table has 100,000 or so clones, roughly 87% seen once. The record originates from a study of blood T cell repertoires in COVID-19. At the level of the study: COVID-19 samples from acute and convalescent phases originated in the United States, Italy and Spain. T cells, B-cell-depleted T cells, or PBMCs supplied cDNA or gDNA.

CDR3 size: 16 residues. The germline V gene has CDR1 SNHLY and CDR2 FYNNEI. With 1 base removed from V and 0 bases from J, the gap between germline ends came to 10 bases. The sequenced material came from peripheral blood. The V and J genes are TRBV2 and TRBJ1-3; D unresolved. The sequence derives from a woman aged 45-60 years with COVID-19, enrolled during active disease. The CDR3 DNA is TGTGCCAGCAGTGAAGGTTCGGCGGTCTCTGGAAACACCATATATTTT. Residues: CASSEGSAVSGNTIYF.